The clone carrying this T cell receptor beta chain was recorded only once. These data originate in a study of blood T cell repertoires in COVID-19. CDR1 SGHRS and CDR2 YFSETQ come from the germline V gene. The CDR3 spans 16 residues. Trimming removed 4 bases from V and 6 bases from J; junction bases left unmatched: 10. The method was immunoSEQ multiplex PCR; TCRdb's version includes in-frame clones alone and lacks a portion of them. The sample includes a few hundred thousand clones, around 89% seen only once; the top ten take more than 0.8%. Material: PBMCs or T cells enriched from blood (not recorded which). This TCR was sampled from a man aged 18 to 30 who had recovered from COVID-19. The chain links TRBV5-1 to TRBJ1-3; TRBD1 matches 10 bases. The CDR3 region is CASSLAWTGGANTIYF. The CDR3 DNA is TGCGCCAGCAGCCTTGCATGGACAGGGGGTGCAAACACCATATATTTT.